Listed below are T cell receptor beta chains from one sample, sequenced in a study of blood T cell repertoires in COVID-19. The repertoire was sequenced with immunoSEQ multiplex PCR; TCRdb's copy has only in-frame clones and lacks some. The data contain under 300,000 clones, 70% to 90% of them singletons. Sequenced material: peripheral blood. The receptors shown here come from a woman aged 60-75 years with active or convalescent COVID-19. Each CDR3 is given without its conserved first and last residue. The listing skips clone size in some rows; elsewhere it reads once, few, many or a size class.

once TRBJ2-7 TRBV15 ATSMGTVNYEQY
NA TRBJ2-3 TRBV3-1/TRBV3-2 ASSQTSGSTDTQY
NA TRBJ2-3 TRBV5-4 ASSSAGLAGEGADTQY
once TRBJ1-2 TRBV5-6 ASTEGSDYGYT
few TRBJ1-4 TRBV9 ASSADRGSRGSEKLF
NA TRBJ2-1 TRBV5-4 ASSPRDSLIQF
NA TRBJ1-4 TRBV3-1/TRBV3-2 ASSHRQVTNEKLF
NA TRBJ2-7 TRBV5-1 ASSLGWSGSSYEQY
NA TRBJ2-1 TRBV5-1 ASSSPRSGRLGNEQF
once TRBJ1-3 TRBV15 ATSRDRGPSRSSGNTIY
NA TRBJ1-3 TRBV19 ASSLDPRGGNTIY
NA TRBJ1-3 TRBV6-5 ASSKQGSSGNTIY
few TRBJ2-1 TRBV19 ASNKPRTSGPSPANEQF
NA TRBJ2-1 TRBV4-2 ASSYGLAGFLRDNEQF
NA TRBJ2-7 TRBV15 ATSNGFEQY
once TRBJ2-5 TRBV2 ASSVRQGQETQY
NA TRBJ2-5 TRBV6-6 ASSSGGGIPETQY
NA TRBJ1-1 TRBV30 AWNRDRAPSGAF
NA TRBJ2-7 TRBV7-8 ASSSRDRAYEQY
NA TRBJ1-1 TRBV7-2 ASSTTPETEAF
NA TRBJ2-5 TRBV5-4 ASSPRTSGQQETQY
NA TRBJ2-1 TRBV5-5 ASSLVGLAGYEQF